This section outlines one T cell receptor (beta chain) sequence together with its context. Its antigen is not known. The study profiled TCR beta VDJ and CDR3 using genomic DNA as template. One entry per CDR3 protein results from TCRdb running MiXCR on the reads. Of 250,000 to 350,000 distinct CDR3 sequences listed, 55% to 60% are singletons. The data derive from a study of CD8+CD57+ T cells in acquired aplastic anemia. Study-level background: The DNA of sorted CD4+ and CD8+ cells averaged around 3.2 ug.

Regarding the study as a whole: With respect to CD8+ Simpson's diversity, patients and controls did not differ significantly. About 30 CD8+ CDR3 sequences occurred in both the patients and the controls.

The V and J ends lost 8 bases and 6 bases, in that order; junction bases with no gene match: 12. The length of the CDR3 is 15 residues. Germline V lookup: CDR1 SEHNR, CDR2 FQNEAQ (reference sequence). The sequence came from a human donor with severe aplastic anemia or a healthy control (not recorded which). The genes are TRBV7-9 and TRBJ2-3; the match to TRBD1 covers 9 bases. The sequencing sample was made of sorted CD4+, CD8+, or CD8+CD57+ T cells (not recorded which) from PBMCs. Written as DNA, the CDR3 is TGTGCCAGCCAGGGGCTAACAGGGGGCGCGGATACGCAGTATTTT. Its protein product is CASQGLTGGADTQYF.